Listed below are T cell receptor beta chains from one sample, sequenced in a study of blood T cell repertoires in COVID-19. Sequencing was performed with immunoSEQ multiplex PCR; in TCRdb, only in-frame clones are kept and a portion is missing. This table holds roughly 390,000 clones, roughly 86% found once. The sample consisted of peripheral blood. These receptors all come from a woman in her 30s with COVID-19, enrolled during active disease. CDR3s include the opening cysteine and the closing phenylalanine or tryptophan. D genes are given only for firm matches. Rows may omit the clone size; those that give it use once, few, many or a size class.

CDR3aa: CASSWDRANSPLHF
CDR3nt: TGTGCCAGCAGTTGGGACAGGGCGAATTCACCCCTCCACTTT
j_gene: TRBJ1-6
d_gene: TRBD1
v_gene: TRBV5-6
abundance: NA

CDR3aa: CASSAGLALSYEQYF
CDR3nt: TGCGCCAGCAGCGCGGGACTAGCGCTTTCCTACGAGCAGTACTTC
j_gene: TRBJ2-7
d_gene: TRBD2
v_gene: TRBV5-1
abundance: NA

CDR3aa: CASSSGLAGDFYNEQFF
CDR3nt: TGTGCCAGCAGTTCTGGACTAGCGGGAGACTTCTACAATGAGCAGTTCTTC
j_gene: TRBJ2-1
d_gene: TRBD2
v_gene: TRBV7-9
abundance: NA

CDR3aa: CASSPNRVSGAYNEQFF
CDR3nt: TGTGCCAGTAGTCCCAACAGGGTTAGCGGGGCCTACAATGAGCAGTTCTTC
j_gene: TRBJ2-1
d_gene: TRBD2
v_gene: TRBV19
abundance: NA

CDR3aa: CASSQDPRARAGELFF
CDR3nt: TGTGCCAGCAGCCAAGATCCGCGGGCCAGAGCCGGGGAGCTGTTTTTT
j_gene: TRBJ2-2
d_gene: NA
v_gene: TRBV3-1/TRBV3-2
abundance: NA

CDR3aa: CATSAQGYYEQYF
CDR3nt: TGTGCCACCAGTGCACAGGGGTACTACGAGCAGTACTTC
j_gene: TRBJ2-7
d_gene: TRBD1
v_gene: TRBV24-1
abundance: NA

CDR3aa: CASSFPRTSGRTDTQYF
CDR3nt: TGTGCCAGCAGCTTTCCCCGAACTAGCGGGAGGACAGATACGCAGTATTTT
j_gene: TRBJ2-3
d_gene: TRBD2
v_gene: TRBV5-4
abundance: NA

CDR3aa: CASSRGGELFF
CDR3nt: TGTGCCAGCAGTAGAGGCGGCGAGCTGTTTTTT
j_gene: TRBJ2-2
d_gene: NA
v_gene: TRBV12-3/TRBV12-4
abundance: NA

CDR3aa: CASDLAGGGVNEQFF
CDR3nt: TGTGCCAGCGACCTAGCGGGAGGAGGGGTCAATGAGCAGTTCTTC
j_gene: TRBJ2-1
d_gene: TRBD2
v_gene: TRBV6-5
abundance: NA

CDR3aa: CASSLDREAYEQYF
CDR3nt: TGTGCCAGCTCCTTGGACAGGGAGGCCTACGAGCAGTACTTC
j_gene: TRBJ2-7
d_gene: TRBD1
v_gene: TRBV11-2
abundance: NA

CDR3aa: CASSGQDVTDTQYF
CDR3nt: TGTGCCAGCAGCGGACAGGACGTCACAGATACGCAGTATTTT
j_gene: TRBJ2-3
d_gene: TRBD1
v_gene: TRBV5-8
abundance: NA

CDR3aa: CASSALGYGYTF
CDR3nt: TGTGCCAGCAGCGCCCTCGGGTATGGCTACACCTTC
j_gene: TRBJ1-2
d_gene: NA
v_gene: TRBV7-9
abundance: NA

CDR3aa: CATGVGRGEQYF
CDR3nt: TGTGCCACCGGGGTGGGCAGGGGCGAGCAGTACTTC
j_gene: TRBJ2-7
d_gene: NA
v_gene: TRBV27
abundance: NA

CDR3aa: CASSESRGTEAFF
CDR3nt: TGTGCCAGCAGTGAAAGCAGGGGGACTGAAGCTTTCTTT
j_gene: TRBJ1-1
d_gene: TRBD1
v_gene: TRBV2
abundance: NA

CDR3aa: CASNQFRGSQPQHF
CDR3nt: TGTGCCAGTAACCAGTTTAGGGGTAGTCAGCCCCAGCATTTT
j_gene: TRBJ1-5
d_gene: NA
v_gene: TRBV19
abundance: NA

CDR3aa: CASSLATGDFTEAFF
CDR3nt: TGCGCCAGCAGCTTGGCCACAGGGGATTTCACTGAAGCTTTCTTT
j_gene: TRBJ1-1
d_gene: TRBD1
v_gene: TRBV5-1
abundance: NA

CDR3aa: CASSLGLAVNEQFF
CDR3nt: TGTGCCAGCAGCTTGGGACTAGCTGTAAATGAGCAGTTCTTC
j_gene: TRBJ2-1
d_gene: TRBD2
v_gene: TRBV5-5
abundance: NA

CDR3aa: CASSLSTGLTETQYF
CDR3nt: TGTGCCAGCAGTTTATCGACAGGTTTAACAGAGACCCAGTACTTC
j_gene: TRBJ2-5
d_gene: NA
v_gene: TRBV28
abundance: NA

CDR3aa: CATSTKTGPNIQYF
CDR3nt: TGTGCCACCAGCACGAAAACAGGGCCTAACATTCAGTACTTC
j_gene: TRBJ2-4
d_gene: NA
v_gene: TRBV15
abundance: NA

CDR3aa: CASSQETRGVGYTF
CDR3nt: TGTGCCAGCAGCCAAGAAACCAGGGGAGTTGGCTACACCTTC
j_gene: TRBJ1-2
d_gene: NA
v_gene: TRBV14
abundance: NA

CDR3aa: CASKGETSTDTQYF
CDR3nt: TGTGCCAGCAAGGGGGAAACTAGCACAGATACGCAGTATTTT
j_gene: TRBJ2-3
d_gene: NA
v_gene: TRBV6-5
abundance: NA

CDR3aa: CASSNSLWAQHF
CDR3nt: TGTGCCAGCAGTAACAGTCTTTGGGCCCAGCATTTT
j_gene: TRBJ1-5
d_gene: NA
v_gene: TRBV28
abundance: NA

CDR3aa: CASGLGTGGSETQYF
CDR3nt: TGTGCTAGTGGTTTGGGGACAGGGGGCAGCGAGACCCAGTACTTC
j_gene: TRBJ2-5
d_gene: TRBD1
v_gene: TRBV12-5
abundance: NA

CDR3aa: CASSWLGGEQFF
CDR3nt: TGTGCCAGCAGTTGGCTCGGGGGTGAGCAGTTCTTC
j_gene: TRBJ2-1
d_gene: NA
v_gene: TRBV6-5
abundance: NA

CDR3aa: CSVGPGLAGVWEQYF
CDR3nt: TGCAGCGTTGGACCGGGACTAGCGGGAGTTTGGGAGCAGTACTTC
j_gene: TRBJ2-7
d_gene: TRBD2
v_gene: TRBV29-1
abundance: NA

CDR3aa: CASSLTGQRNTEAFF
CDR3nt: TGCGCCAGCAGCTTGACGGGACAGAGAAACACTGAAGCTTTCTTT
j_gene: TRBJ1-1
d_gene: TRBD1
v_gene: TRBV5-1
abundance: NA

CDR3aa: CATSGPPGQGRTNTEAFF
CDR3nt: TGTGCCACCAGTGGTCCCCCAGGGCAGGGAAGGACGAACACTGAAGCTTTCTTT
j_gene: TRBJ1-1
d_gene: NA
v_gene: TRBV24-1
abundance: NA

CDR3aa: CASSVLADRDNEQFF
CDR3nt: TGTGCCAGCAGCGTTCTAGCAGACAGGGACAATGAGCAGTTCTTC
j_gene: TRBJ2-1
d_gene: TRBD1
v_gene: TRBV9
abundance: NA

CDR3aa: CASSDTSGSAGELFF
CDR3nt: TGTGCCAGCAGTGATACTAGCGGGAGCGCCGGGGAGCTGTTTTTT
j_gene: TRBJ2-2
d_gene: TRBD2
v_gene: TRBV2
abundance: NA

CDR3aa: CAISDPQREGSYEQYF
CDR3nt: TGTGCCATCAGTGACCCCCAACGGGAGGGCTCCTACGAGCAGTACTTC
j_gene: TRBJ2-7
d_gene: TRBD2
v_gene: TRBV10-3
abundance: NA

CDR3aa: CASSQNRGRTETQYF
CDR3nt: TGTGCCAGCAGCCAAAACAGGGGGCGCACGGAGACCCAGTACTTC
j_gene: TRBJ2-5
d_gene: TRBD1
v_gene: TRBV7-2
abundance: NA

CDR3aa: CAWSVARPPLHF
CDR3nt: TGTGCCTGGAGTGTAGCTCGCCCACCCCTCCACTTT
j_gene: TRBJ1-6
d_gene: NA
v_gene: TRBV30
abundance: NA

CDR3aa: CASSAMTSPYNEQFF
CDR3nt: TGTGCCAGCAGCGCCATGACTAGCCCTTACAATGAGCAGTTCTTC
j_gene: TRBJ2-1
d_gene: TRBD2
v_gene: TRBV9
abundance: NA

CDR3aa: CASSLFSGSSYEQYF
CDR3nt: TGTGCCAGCAGTTTATTTAGCGGGAGCAGCTACGAGCAGTACTTC
j_gene: TRBJ2-7
d_gene: TRBD2
v_gene: TRBV28
abundance: few

CDR3aa: CASSSRGQSNEKLFF
CDR3nt: TGTGCCAGCAGCTCCCGGGGACAGAGTAATGAAAAACTGTTTTTT
j_gene: TRBJ1-4
d_gene: TRBD1
v_gene: TRBV7-9
abundance: once

CDR3aa: CASSRLAGGYEQYF
CDR3nt: TGTGCCAGCAGCCGACTAGCGGGGGGCTACGAGCAGTACTTC
j_gene: TRBJ2-7
d_gene: TRBD2
v_gene: TRBV6-2/TRBV6-3
abundance: NA

CDR3aa: CASSYNLEGHNNEQFF
CDR3nt: TGTGCCAGCAGTTACAATCTGGAGGGCCACAACAATGAGCAGTTCTTC
j_gene: TRBJ2-1
d_gene: NA
v_gene: TRBV6-2/TRBV6-3
abundance: NA

CDR3aa: CASTPQGNTIYF
CDR3nt: TGTGCCAGCACCCCACAGGGAAACACCATATATTTT
j_gene: TRBJ1-3
d_gene: NA
v_gene: TRBV6-2/TRBV6-3
abundance: NA

CDR3aa: CASSTTGVDPLHF
CDR3nt: TGTGCCAGCAGTACGACGGGTGTCGATCCCCTCCACTTT
j_gene: TRBJ1-6
d_gene: NA
v_gene: TRBV28
abundance: NA

CDR3aa: CASSSSSGSRETQYF
CDR3nt: TGTGCCAGCAGCTCCTCTAGCGGGAGTAGGGAGACCCAGTACTTC
j_gene: TRBJ2-5
d_gene: TRBD2
v_gene: TRBV28
abundance: NA

CDR3aa: CSVGSGRAGEQFF
CDR3nt: TGCAGCGTTGGGAGCGGGAGGGCTGGCGAGCAGTTCTTC
j_gene: TRBJ2-1
d_gene: TRBD2
v_gene: TRBV29-1
abundance: NA

CDR3aa: CASRDRENTEAFF
CDR3nt: TGTGCCAGCAGGGACAGGGAGAACACTGAAGCTTTCTTT
j_gene: TRBJ1-1
d_gene: TRBD1
v_gene: TRBV7-2
abundance: NA

CDR3aa: CASSVIQGLDNEQFF
CDR3nt: TGTGCCAGCAGCGTTATCCAGGGTTTGGACAATGAGCAGTTCTTC
j_gene: TRBJ2-1
d_gene: NA
v_gene: TRBV5-6
abundance: NA

CDR3aa: CASSKHRKNIQYF
CDR3nt: TGTGCCAGCAGCAAACACAGAAAAAACATTCAGTACTTC
j_gene: TRBJ2-4
d_gene: NA
v_gene: TRBV21-1
abundance: NA

CDR3aa: CASSPLSGSLYNEQFF
CDR3nt: TGCGCCAGCAGTCCCTTAAGCGGGAGCCTTTACAATGAGCAGTTCTTC
j_gene: TRBJ2-1
d_gene: TRBD2
v_gene: TRBV4-1
abundance: NA

CDR3aa: CSASRDYPYEQYF
CDR3nt: TGCAGTGCTAGTAGGGACTATCCCTACGAGCAGTACTTC
j_gene: TRBJ2-7
d_gene: TRBD2
v_gene: TRBV20-1
abundance: NA

CDR3aa: CASSYWGATEAFF
CDR3nt: TGTGCCAGCAGTTACTGGGGAGCCACTGAAGCTTTCTTT
j_gene: TRBJ1-1
d_gene: NA
v_gene: TRBV6-2/TRBV6-3
abundance: NA

CDR3aa: CAIGASGTDTQYF
CDR3nt: TGTGCCATCGGCGCTAGCGGCACAGATACGCAGTATTTT
j_gene: TRBJ2-3
d_gene: NA
v_gene: TRBV10-3
abundance: NA

CDR3aa: CASSQADRDLETQYF
CDR3nt: TGCGCCAGCAGCCAAGCGGACAGGGACCTAGAGACCCAGTACTTC
j_gene: TRBJ2-5
d_gene: TRBD1
v_gene: TRBV4-1
abundance: NA

CDR3aa: CASSLGTLLQETQYF
CDR3nt: TGCGCCAGCAGCTTAGGGACTCTACTTCAAGAGACCCAGTACTTC
j_gene: TRBJ2-5
d_gene: NA
v_gene: TRBV5-1
abundance: once

CDR3aa: CAWNREYEAFF
CDR3nt: TGTGCCTGGAACAGGGAGTATGAAGCTTTCTTT
j_gene: TRBJ1-1
d_gene: NA
v_gene: TRBV30
abundance: once

CDR3aa: CASAGAGGNTEAFF
CDR3nt: TGTGCCAGCGCCGGGGCAGGGGGTAACACTGAAGCTTTCTTT
j_gene: TRBJ1-1
d_gene: TRBD1
v_gene: TRBV6-5
abundance: NA

CDR3aa: CASSKLTATNEKLFF
CDR3nt: TGTGCCAGTAGTAAATTGACAGCAACTAATGAAAAACTGTTTTTT
j_gene: TRBJ1-4
d_gene: NA
v_gene: TRBV19
abundance: NA